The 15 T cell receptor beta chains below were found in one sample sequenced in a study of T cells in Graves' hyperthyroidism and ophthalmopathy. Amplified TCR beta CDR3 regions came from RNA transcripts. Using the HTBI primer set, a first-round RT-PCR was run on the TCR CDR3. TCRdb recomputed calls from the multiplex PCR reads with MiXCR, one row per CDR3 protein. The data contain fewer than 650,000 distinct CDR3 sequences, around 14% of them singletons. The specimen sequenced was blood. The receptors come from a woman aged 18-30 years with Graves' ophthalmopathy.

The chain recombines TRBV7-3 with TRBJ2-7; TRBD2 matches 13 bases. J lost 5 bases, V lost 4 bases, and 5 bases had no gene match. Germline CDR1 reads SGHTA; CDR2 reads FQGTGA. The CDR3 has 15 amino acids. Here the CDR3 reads CASSSGLAGVHEQYF. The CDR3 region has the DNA TGTGCCAGCAGCTCAGGACTAGCGGGAGTCCACGAGCAGTACTTC.

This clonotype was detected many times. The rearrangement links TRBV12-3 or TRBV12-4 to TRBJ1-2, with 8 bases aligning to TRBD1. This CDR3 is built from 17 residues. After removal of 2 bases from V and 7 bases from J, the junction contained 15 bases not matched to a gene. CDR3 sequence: CASSLSSQGAFLGGYTF. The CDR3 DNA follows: TGTGCCAGCAGTTTATCTTCGCAGGGGGCGTTTTTGGGTGGCTACACCTTC.

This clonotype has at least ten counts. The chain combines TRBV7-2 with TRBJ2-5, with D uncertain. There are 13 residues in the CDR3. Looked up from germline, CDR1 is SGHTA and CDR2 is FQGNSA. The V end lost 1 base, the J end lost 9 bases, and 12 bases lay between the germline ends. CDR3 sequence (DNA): TGTGCCAGCAGCTTAGATGGGTGGGCGCCCCAGTACTTC. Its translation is CASSLDGWAPQYF.

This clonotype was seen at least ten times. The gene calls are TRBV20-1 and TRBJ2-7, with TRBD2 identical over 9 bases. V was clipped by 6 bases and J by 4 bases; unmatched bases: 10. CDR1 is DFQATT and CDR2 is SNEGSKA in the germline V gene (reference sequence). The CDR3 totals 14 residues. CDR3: CSAETSGPKYEQYF. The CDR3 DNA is TGCAGTGCGGAGACTAGCGGACCGAAATACGAGCAGTACTTC.

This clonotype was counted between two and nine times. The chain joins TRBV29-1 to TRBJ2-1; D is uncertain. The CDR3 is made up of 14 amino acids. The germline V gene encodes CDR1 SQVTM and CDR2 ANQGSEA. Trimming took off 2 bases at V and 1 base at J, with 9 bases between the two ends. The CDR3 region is CSVEWKKSYNEQFF. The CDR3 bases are TGCAGCGTTGAATGGAAGAAATCCTACAATGAGCAGTTCTTC.

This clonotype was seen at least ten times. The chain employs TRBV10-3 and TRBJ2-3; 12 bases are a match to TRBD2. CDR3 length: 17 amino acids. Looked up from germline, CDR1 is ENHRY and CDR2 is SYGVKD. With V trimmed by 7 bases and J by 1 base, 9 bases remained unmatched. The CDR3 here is CAITPSGRAGGTDTQYF. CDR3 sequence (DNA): TGTGCCATCACGCCTAGCGGGAGGGCCGGGGGCACAGATACGCAGTATTTT.

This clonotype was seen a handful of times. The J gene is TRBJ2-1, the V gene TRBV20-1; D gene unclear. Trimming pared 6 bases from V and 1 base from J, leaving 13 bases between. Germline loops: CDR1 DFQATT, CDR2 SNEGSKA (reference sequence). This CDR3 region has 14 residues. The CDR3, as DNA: TGCAGTGCGGATGTAGCATCTTCCTACAATGAGCAGTTCTTC. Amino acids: CSADVASSYNEQFF.

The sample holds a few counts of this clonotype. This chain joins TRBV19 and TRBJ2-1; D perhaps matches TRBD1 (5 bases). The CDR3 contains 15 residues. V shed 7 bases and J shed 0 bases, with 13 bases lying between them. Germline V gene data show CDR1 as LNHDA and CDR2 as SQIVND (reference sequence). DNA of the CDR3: TGTGCCAGTATCCCGGCAGGGCCCTCCTACAATGAGCAGTTCTTC. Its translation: CASIPAGPSYNEQFF. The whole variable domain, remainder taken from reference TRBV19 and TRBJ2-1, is DGGITQSPKYLFRKEGQNVTLSCEQNLNHDAMYWYRQDPGQGLRLIYYSQIVNDFQKGDIAEGYSVSREKKESFPLTVTSAQKNPTAFYLCASIPAGPSYNEQFFGPGTRLTVL.

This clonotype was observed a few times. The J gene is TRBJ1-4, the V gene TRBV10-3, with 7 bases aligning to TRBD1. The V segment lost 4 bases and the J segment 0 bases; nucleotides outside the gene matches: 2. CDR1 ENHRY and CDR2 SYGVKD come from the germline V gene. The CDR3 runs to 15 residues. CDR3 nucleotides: TGTGCCATCAGTGGGGGGACAGCAACTAATGAAAAACTGTTTTTT. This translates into CAISGGTATNEKLFF.

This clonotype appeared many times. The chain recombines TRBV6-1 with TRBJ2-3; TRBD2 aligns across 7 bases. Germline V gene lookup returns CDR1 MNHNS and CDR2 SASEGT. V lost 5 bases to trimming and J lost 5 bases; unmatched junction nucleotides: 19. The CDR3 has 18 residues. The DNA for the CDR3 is TGTGCCAGCAGTTCTACCCACCTCCGGGCGGGAGTGGTAGATACGCAGTATTTT. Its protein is CASSSTHLRAGVVDTQYF.

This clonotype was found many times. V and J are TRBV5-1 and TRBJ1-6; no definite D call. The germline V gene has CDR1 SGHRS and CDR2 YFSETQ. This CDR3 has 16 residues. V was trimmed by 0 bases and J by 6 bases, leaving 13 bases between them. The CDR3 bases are TGCGCCAGCAGCTTGGTAGAGGCTGGTCCTAATTCACCCCTCCACTTT. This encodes CASSLVEAGPNSPLHF.

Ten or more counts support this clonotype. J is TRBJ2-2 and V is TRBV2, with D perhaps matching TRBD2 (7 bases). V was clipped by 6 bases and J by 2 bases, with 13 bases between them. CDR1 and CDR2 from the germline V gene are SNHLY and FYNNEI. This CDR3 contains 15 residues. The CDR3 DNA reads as TGTGCCAGCAGACAGGGACTACCCAACACCGGGGAGCTGTTTTTT. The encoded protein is CASRQGLPNTGELFF.

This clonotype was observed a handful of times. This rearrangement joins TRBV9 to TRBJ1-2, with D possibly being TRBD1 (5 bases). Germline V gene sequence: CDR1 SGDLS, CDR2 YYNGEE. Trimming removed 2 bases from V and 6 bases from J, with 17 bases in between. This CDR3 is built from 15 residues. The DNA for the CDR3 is TGTGCCAGCAGCGTCTCTGGGGGAAGGACTAATGGCTACACCTTC. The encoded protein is CASSVSGGRTNGYTF. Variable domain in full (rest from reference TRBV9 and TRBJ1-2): DSGVTQTPKHLITATGQRVTLRCSPRSGDLSVYWYQQSLDQGLQFLIQYYNGEERAKGNILERFSAQQFPDLHSELNLSSLELGDSALYFCASSVSGGRTNGYTFGSGTRLTVV.

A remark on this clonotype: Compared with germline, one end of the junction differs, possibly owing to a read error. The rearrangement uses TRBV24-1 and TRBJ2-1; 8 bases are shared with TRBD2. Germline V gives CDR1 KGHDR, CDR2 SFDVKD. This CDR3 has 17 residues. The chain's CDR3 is CATSDFSGASSCNEQFF. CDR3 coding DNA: TGTGCCACCAGTGATTTTAGCGGGGCTAGCTCCTGCAATGAGCAGTTCTTC.

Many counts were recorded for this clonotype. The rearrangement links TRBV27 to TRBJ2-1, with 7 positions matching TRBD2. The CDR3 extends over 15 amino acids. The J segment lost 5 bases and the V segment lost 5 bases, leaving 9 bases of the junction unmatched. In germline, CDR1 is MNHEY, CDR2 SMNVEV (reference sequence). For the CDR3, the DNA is TGTGCCAGCAGTCACGGGACTATAGGACACAATGAGCAGTTCTTC. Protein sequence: CASSHGTIGHNEQFF.